The T cell receptor beta chain described here comes from a study of T cells in tumors after PD-1 blockade. About the study: During anti-PD-1 treatment, some patients continued daily vismodegib 150 mg. General study findings and limits: Some novel exhausted tumor clones appeared in pre-treatment blood, suggesting peripheral recruitment.

Of note for this clone: Its antigen is not identified.

Generated by immunoSEQ multiplex PCR, the TCRdb table keeps only in-frame clones and is missing some. This sample has approximately 47,000 clones; approximately 80% occur once, and the top ten carry around 9.3%. This sequence was found in a human donor with advanced basal cell or squamous cell carcinoma (not recorded which). The material was PBMCs, obtained before anti-PD-1 therapy.

CDR3 sequence reads: CASSVEVTGAYGYTF. The CDR3 DNA follows: TGTGCCAGCAGCGTAGAGGTTACAGGGGCCTATGGCTACACCTTC. V gene TRBV9 combines with J gene TRBJ1-2; 7 positions agree with TRBD1. CDR3 length: 15 residues. The V gene's germline CDR1 is SGDLS and CDR2 YYNGEE. The junction had 6 bases not matched to a gene; V was cut back by 0 bases and J by 4 bases.